This TCR beta chain is drawn from a study of spatial heterogeneity in lung cancer. This clonotype has ten or more counts. Time point meaning: sample taken at primary tumor resection. The input material, whole RNA from tumor, nontumor lung or frozen PBMC, was sequenced unsorted. MiXCR, applied by TCRdb to the 5' RACE reads, yields one record per CDR3 protein. Of 25,000 or so distinct CDR3 sequences listed, about 4.5% are singletons. V was cut by 0 bases and J by 4 bases, with 10 bases left in between. The CDR3 is made up of 15 amino acids. Germline V gene sequence: CDR1 SGHNT, CDR2 YYREEE (reference sequence).

The chain employs TRBV5-4 and TRBJ2-2; no clear D. Sample: PBMCs, taken at surgery. The receptor was isolated from a male donor with early-stage non-small cell lung cancer. The CDR3 DNA sequence: TGTGCCAGCAGCTTGGTTCCAAGGCCCACCGGGGAGCTGTTTTTT. This translates into CASSLVPRPTGELFF.